This record concerns one TCR beta chain sequence. The target antigen is unknown. These data come from a study of T cells in localized non-small cell lung cancer. Study observations and caveats: Among the top 100 tumor clones, a median around 57 appeared in adjacent lung.

Germline values: CDR1 SEHNR, CDR2 FQNEAQ (reference sequence). The CDR3 sequence is 15 residues long. V gave up 6 bases and J gave up 4 bases; unmatched junction bases: 9. Using immunoSEQ multiplex PCR, the repertoire was profiled, and TCRdb retains in-frame clones only, with some absent. The sample includes 75,000 to 80,000 clones, roughly 91% seen only once; the top ten take more than 20%. Sequenced material: peripheral blood, taken before any cancer treatment. This sequence was found in a woman aged 40 to 75 with stage I squamous cell lung carcinoma. This rearrangement joins TRBV7-9 to TRBJ2-7; 10 nucleotides line up with TRBD1. The CDR3 sequence: CASRNSGTGVYEQYF. Here the CDR3 DNA reads TGTGCCAGCAGGAATTCCGGGACAGGGGTTTACGAGCAGTACTTC.